These 30 T cell receptor beta chains share one sample of origin, sequenced in a study of shared T cell receptors in the human thymus (dated by TCRdb to about 2021). The receptor library was made with the immunoSEQ multiplex PCR assay. TCRdb provides this immuneACCESS table in a form limited to in-frame rearrangements. Some clones are lacking; in checked studies, under half of them reflect an unresolved V gene, and why the rest are absent is not known. The sample table contains hundreds of thousands of clones; only one count was recorded for more than 70% of them. The ten largest clones take up 0.0094% of the sample. These same data were also listed under a study on human thymus T cells.

Sequences were obtained from thymocytes. These receptors came from a boy under two years old with a congenital heart defect. Donor details come from another sample of the same person, matched by shared clones.

CDR3 amino acids: CASSHRADGYTF. The CDR3, as DNA: TGTGCCAGCAGCCACAGGGCGGATGGCTACACCTTC. This chain links TRBV5-4 with TRBJ1-2; tentatively, D is TRBD1 (6 bases). Per germline, CDR1 SGHNT and CDR2 YYREEE (reference sequence). Trimming took off 4 bases at V and 6 bases at J, with 10 bases between the two ends. This CDR3 spans 12 amino acids.

The rearrangement links TRBV25-1 to TRBJ2-3, with 7 bases aligning to TRBD2. The CDR3 runs 14 residues. Germline CDR1 MGHDK, CDR2 SYGVNS. The ends lost 0 bases at V and 5 bases at J; junction bases unmatched: 2. DNA of the CDR3: TGTGCCAGCAGTGAATATGGCGGGGGAGATACGCAGTATTTT. The encoded protein is CASSEYGGGDTQYF. The full variable domain, rest sourced from reference TRBV25-1 and TRBJ2-3, is EADIYQTPRYLVIGTGKKITLECSQTMGHDKMYWYQQDPGMELHLIHYSYGVNSTEKGDLSSESTVSRIRTEHFPLTLESARPSHTSQYLCASSEYGGGDTQYFGPGTRLTVL.

V gene TRBV7-9 combines with J gene TRBJ2-7, with 7 bases lining up with TRBD1. The CDR3 contains 15 residues. With 5 bases clipped from V and 0 bases from J, the junction kept 7 bases outside the gene matches. In germline, CDR1 is SEHNR, CDR2 FQNEAQ (reference sequence). Here the CDR3 reads CASSLGQGVSYEQYF. In DNA, the CDR3 is TGTGCCAGCAGCCTGGGGCAGGGGGTCTCCTACGAGCAGTACTTC.

The chain carries TRBV4-3 and TRBJ1-2; 8 nucleotides match TRBD1. Germline V gene lookup returns CDR1 LGHNA and CDR2 YSLEER. The V gene end was trimmed by 1 base and the J gene end by 1 base; junction bases not matched to a gene: 11. This CDR3 is built from 18 residues. For the CDR3, the DNA is TGCGCCAGCAGCCAAGTGGGCGGAGGACAGGGAGGTAACTATGGCTACACCTTC. Protein sequence: CASSQVGGGQGGNYGYTF.

The table lists this clone with a few counts. The CDR3, as DNA: TGTGCCACCAGCAGTCAACCAACGGTGCCATACTACGAGCAGTACTTC. Amino acid sequence: CATSSQPTVPYYEQYF. The chain joins TRBV15 to TRBJ2-7, with unresolved D. The CDR3 loop spans 16 amino acids. Germline assignment: CDR1 LNHNV and CDR2 YYDKDF (reference sequence). V lost 3 bases and J lost 3, with 18 bases in between.

The genes are TRBV2 and TRBJ1-4; 9 bases are a match to TRBD1. This CDR3 region has 20 residues. Germline V CDR1 and CDR2: SNHLY, FYNNEI. The junction had 21 bases not matched to a gene; V was cut back by 4 bases and J by 6 bases. The CDR3 loop is CASSVFIPGTGWLGYEKLFF. The CDR3 DNA reads TGTGCCAGCAGTGTCTTTATTCCCGGGACAGGGTGGCTAGGGTATGAAAAACTGTTTTTT.

The V gene is TRBV4-3, the J gene TRBJ2-7, with 7 bases lining up with TRBD2. The CDR3 is 15 amino acids. The V segment lost 1 base and the J segment 4 bases; nucleotides outside the gene matches: 7. The germline CDR1 and CDR2 sequences are LGHNA and YSLEER. The CDR3 DNA reads as TGCGCCAGCAGCCAAGTACAAGCGGGACGATACGAGCAGTACTTC. Its protein is CASSQVQAGRYEQYF.

The chain carries TRBV6-1 and TRBJ2-2; maybe TRBD2 (6 bases). CDR3 length: 13 residues. CDR1 and CDR2 from the germline V gene are MNHNS and SASEGT. The V and J ends lost 8 bases and 6 bases respectively, with 13 bases between them. The CDR3 DNA follows: TGTGCCAGCTACGGAGGGACCCCCGGGGAGCTGTTTTTT. Its protein is CASYGGTPGELFF.

This chain links TRBV7-9 with TRBJ1-6; TRBD1 agrees at 7 bases. The CDR3 has 18 amino acids. Trimming at V came to 5 bases and at J to 7 bases, leaving 17 bases not matched to a gene. Germline V gene sequence: CDR1 SEHNR, CDR2 FQNEAQ (reference sequence). CDR3 DNA: TGTGCCAGCAGCCTCCCGCCGGGACAGCCCTTGAGGAATTCACCCCTCCACTTT. Amino acids: CASSLPPGQPLRNSPLHF.

This chain links TRBV11-2 with TRBJ2-3, with 9 bases matching TRBD2. The trim removed 7 bases at V and 4 bases at J, leaving 12 bases unmatched. The CDR3 length is 16 residues. The V gene's germline CDR1 is SGHAT and CDR2 FQNNGV. The CDR3 bases are TGTGCCAGCACCTCCCCCTTAGCGGGAGCAGCAGATACGCAGTATTTT. It translates to CASTSPLAGAADTQYF.

V is TRBV28 and J is TRBJ1-1; D is unresolved. Trimming cost V 3 bases and J 3 bases, with 14 bases left between them. Germline V gene data show CDR1 as MDHEN and CDR2 as SYDVKM. The CDR3 extends over 15 amino acids. Written as DNA, the CDR3 is TGTGCCAGCAGTTTCCCCCCCCTACCCGACACTGAAGCTTTCTTT. It yields the protein CASSFPPLPDTEAFF.

This clone has only one observation. The genes are TRBV28 and TRBJ1-2; D is unresolved. Germline V gene lookup returns CDR1 MDHEN and CDR2 SYDVKM. The CDR3 sequence is 17 residues long. V lost 7 bases and J lost 2, with 23 bases in between. CDR3 protein: CASTTRDIGEGNYGYTF. As DNA, the CDR3 is TGTGCCAGCACCACAAGGGATATCGGGGAGGGAAACTATGGCTACACCTTC.

The rearrangement joins TRBV10-3 to TRBJ2-7; the D gene is possibly TRBD2 (5 bases). Trimming removed 4 bases at V and 2 bases at J, with 9 bases between. Germline CDR1 ENHRY, CDR2 SYGVKD. CDR3 length: 13 amino acids. The CDR3 region has the DNA TGTGCCATCAGTGTAGCCGGGACCTACGAGCAGTACTTC. Amino acids: CAISVAGTYEQYF.

This chain links TRBV19 with TRBJ1-5; the D gene is possibly TRBD1 (5 bases). Germline V gene sequence: CDR1 LNHDA, CDR2 SQIVND (reference sequence). CDR3 size: 12 residues. Trimming left V 7 bases short and J 5 bases short, with 9 bases between. The CDR3 DNA sequence: TGTGCCAGTACCGGGGGGTATCAGCCCCAGCATTTT. Encoded protein: CASTGGYQPQHF.

The gene calls are TRBV5-1 and TRBJ2-3; 14 bases are shared with TRBD2. The V gene end was trimmed by 0 bases and the J gene end by 0 bases; junction bases not matched to a gene: 6. This CDR3 spans 19 amino acids. Germline assignment: CDR1 SGHRS and CDR2 YFSETQ. The CDR3 region has the DNA TGCGCCAGCAGCTTGGACAGACTAGCGGGGGGGCTTAGCACAGATACGCAGTATTTT. It specifies CASSLDRLAGGLSTDTQYF.

This clone has a single count. This chain links TRBV28 with TRBJ1-2, with TRBD1 as a possible D gene (6 bases). The CDR3 length is 14 residues. Per germline, CDR1 MDHEN and CDR2 SYDVKM. Trimming left V 5 bases short and J 8 bases short, with 18 bases between. CDR3 protein: CASSGDTSAEGYTF. Here the CDR3 DNA reads TGTGCCAGCAGTGGGGACACTTCTGCCGAGGGCTACACCTTC.

The chain couples TRBV5-6 to TRBJ1-5; 7 positions match TRBD1. V gave up 4 bases and J gave up 6 bases; unmatched junction bases: 7. The germline V gene has CDR1 SGHDT and CDR2 YYEEEE. The CDR3 is 14 amino acids. CDR3 in amino acids: CASSQNRGSQPQHF. In nucleotides, the CDR3 is TGTGCCAGCAGCCAAAACAGGGGAAGTCAGCCCCAGCATTTT.

This rearrangement joins TRBV28 to TRBJ2-7, with D possibly being TRBD2 (6 bases). In germline, CDR1 is MDHEN, CDR2 SYDVKM. V was trimmed by 3 bases and J by 5 bases, leaving 14 bases between them. The CDR3 spans 14 residues. CDR3 protein: CASSFRPGRHEQYF. The DNA for the CDR3 is TGTGCCAGCAGTTTCAGGCCCGGGAGACACGAGCAGTACTTC.

The rearrangement uses TRBV6-6 and TRBJ1-1; perhaps TRBD1 as D (5 bases). V lost 2 bases to trimming and J lost 0 bases, with 10 bases between them. The CDR3 loop spans 15 amino acids. Germline V gene lookup returns CDR1 MNHNY and CDR2 SVGAGI (reference sequence). The CDR3 region is CASSYIGGMNTEAFF. CDR3 coding DNA: TGTGCCAGCAGTTACATCGGGGGGATGAACACTGAAGCTTTCTTT.

J is TRBJ1-2 and V is TRBV7-6, with D possibly matching TRBD1 (6 bases). Germline CDR1 reads SGHVS; CDR2 reads FNYEAQ. Trimming took off 5 bases at V and 3 bases at J, with 19 bases between the two ends. The CDR3 is 16 residues long. The CDR3 here is CASSPWSEHRDYGYTF. The CDR3 DNA reads TGTGCCAGCAGCCCCTGGTCAGAGCACAGGGACTATGGCTACACCTTC.

V is TRBV15 and J is TRBJ1-1; 7 positions match TRBD1. CDR1 and CDR2 (germline): LNHNV, YYDKDF (reference sequence). V was clipped by 1 base and J by 2 bases; unmatched bases: 13. The CDR3 length is 18 residues. The CDR3 nucleotides are TGTGCCACCAGCAGAGTGCAGAGGGGGCCTATCTTAAACACTGAAGCTTTCTTT. It is translated as CATSRVQRGPILNTEAFF.

J is TRBJ2-3 and V is TRBV5-6, with 7 positions matching TRBD2. The V and J ends lost 5 bases and 1 base, in that order; junction bases with no gene match: 7. This CDR3 spans 15 amino acids. Germline CDR1 and CDR2: SGHDT and YYEEEE. The DNA of the CDR3 is TGTGCCAGCAGATCGACTAGCTTCCGCACAGATACGCAGTATTTT. Amino acid sequence: CASRSTSFRTDTQYF.

The chain joins TRBV28 to TRBJ2-2, with TRBD2 identical over 7 bases. The CDR3 totals 17 residues. V was pared by 3 bases and J by 4 bases, with 11 bases of the junction left unmatched. Germline values: CDR1 MDHEN, CDR2 SYDVKM. The CDR3 spells CASSFLGPSGPTGELFF. CDR3 DNA: TGTGCCAGCAGTTTCCTTGGGCCTAGCGGTCCCACCGGGGAGCTGTTTTTT.

The chain is built from TRBV11-2 and TRBJ2-3, with 11 bases matching TRBD2. Per germline, CDR1 SGHAT and CDR2 FQNNGV. The CDR3 totals 16 residues. V trimming: 5 bases; J trimming: 3 bases; junction bases outside the gene matches: 7. CDR3: CASSPRLAGNTDTQYF. In nucleotides, the CDR3 is TGTGCCAGCAGCCCCAGACTAGCGGGGAATACAGATACGCAGTATTTT. Looking up the rest from reference TRBV11-2 and TRBJ2-3 gives the full variable domain: EAGVAQSPRYKIIEKRQSVAFWCNPISGHATLYWYQQILGQGPKLLIQFQNNGVVDDSQLPKDRFSAERLKGVDSTLKIQPAKLEDSAVYLCASSPRLAGNTDTQYFGPGTRLTVL.

The chain uses TRBV5-1 and TRBJ2-5; 10 bases align to TRBD2. The CDR3 runs to 17 residues. V shed 0 bases and J 5 bases; nucleotides not matched to a gene: 10. CDR1 and CDR2 (germline): SGHRS, YFSETQ. The CDR3 protein is CASSLGSQRGGPETQYF. The CDR3 DNA follows: TGCGCCAGCAGCTTGGGTTCGCAGCGGGGGGGCCCCGAGACCCAGTACTTC.

J is TRBJ1-6 and V is TRBV10-3; tentative D call: TRBD1 (5 bases). The CDR3 consists of 13 residues. Germline V gene sequence: CDR1 ENHRY, CDR2 SYGVKD. Trimming took off 6 bases at V and 7 bases at J, with 10 bases between the two ends. As DNA, the CDR3 is TGTGCCATCAGCACAGGTATGAATTCACCCCTCCACTTT. Translation gives CAISTGMNSPLHF.

The chain is built from TRBV5-1 and TRBJ2-5; TRBD2 is a possible D gene (6 bases). Germline V gene sequence: CDR1 SGHRS, CDR2 YFSETQ. The CDR3 spans 15 residues. The V gene lost 0 bases and the J gene lost 5 bases, with 14 bases spanning the gap. CDR3 in DNA: TGCGCCAGCAGCTTGGGGGCCCAACGGGGGGAGACCCAGTACTTC. Residues: CASSLGAQRGETQYF.

V gene TRBV28 combines with J gene TRBJ2-7; D perhaps matches TRBD1 (6 bases). The germline gives CDR1 MDHEN, CDR2 SYDVKM. This CDR3 has 15 residues. The germline V and J ends were trimmed by 4 bases and 3 bases, with 16 bases remaining between them. The CDR3 DNA reads TGTGCCAGCAGTTCTCAGGGGAACCTAAGCTACGAGCAGTACTTC. Its translation is CASSSQGNLSYEQYF. Based on the CDR3 plus reference TRBV28 and TRBJ2-7, the full variable domain is DVKVTQSSRYLVKRTGEKVFLECVQDMDHENMFWYRQDPGLGLRLIYFSYDVKMKEKGDIPEGYSVSREKKERFSLILESASTNQTSMYLCASSSQGNLSYEQYFGPGTRLTVT.

The chain joins TRBV28 to TRBJ2-5, with D perhaps matching TRBD1 (6 bases). V gave up 4 bases and J gave up 2 bases, with 8 bases separating them. The CDR3 extends over 13 amino acids. Germline V gene lookup returns CDR1 MDHEN and CDR2 SYDVKM. As DNA, the CDR3 is TGTGCCAGCAGTTCCGACAGGCAAGAGACCCAGTACTTC. It encodes CASSSDRQETQYF.

As concerns this clone: This CDR3 fails to terminate in the conserved phenylalanine or tryptophan, so it likely reflects a read error. No DNA is shown, since the ends of the CDR3 on it are uncertain; the CDR3 is the one TCRdb lists. The chain joins TRBV10-3 to TRBJ1-1; TRBD1 was called by the table and not checked on the DNA. The CDR3 numbers 13 amino acids, ends counted. The germline gives CDR1 ENHRY, CDR2 SYGVKD. The CDR3: CAISDPGGAGWLG.